Sequencing of this T cell receptor beta chain was carried out in a study of cytomegalovirus exposure and HLA in healthy donors. The CDR3 covers 15 residues. V gave up 0 bases and J gave up 1 base, with 8 bases separating them. The germline V gene encodes CDR1 SGHTA and CDR2 FQGNSA. The PCR made use of 60 Vbeta and 13 Jbeta primers. Only in-frame clones appear in the TCRdb table, and some are missing; sequencing was by immunoSEQ multiplex PCR. This sample's clone table lists roughly 140,000 clones. The clonotype was recovered from a male donor in good health and CMV-seronegative. This chain links TRBV7-2 with TRBJ2-3; D is ambiguous. The sequencing input was PBMCs. The CDR3 reads CASSLAGYGTDTQYF. The CDR3 DNA sequence: TGTGCCAGCAGCTTAGCGGGCTATGGCACAGATACGCAGTATTTT.